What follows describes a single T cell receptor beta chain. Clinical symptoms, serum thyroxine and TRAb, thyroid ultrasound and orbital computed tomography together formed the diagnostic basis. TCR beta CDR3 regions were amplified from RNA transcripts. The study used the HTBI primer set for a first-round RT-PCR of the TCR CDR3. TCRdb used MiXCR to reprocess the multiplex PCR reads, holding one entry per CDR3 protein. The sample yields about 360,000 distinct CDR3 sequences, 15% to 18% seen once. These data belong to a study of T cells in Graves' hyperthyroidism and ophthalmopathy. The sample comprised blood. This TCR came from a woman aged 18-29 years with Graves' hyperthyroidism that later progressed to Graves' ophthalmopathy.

The CDR3 coding sequence is TGTGCCTGGAGTCTAAATTCACCCCTCCACTTT. It translates to CAWSLNSPLHF. V and J are TRBV30 and TRBJ1-6, with D uncertain. V shed 2 bases and J shed 7 bases, with 3 bases lying between them. CDR3 length: 11 amino acids. CDR1 and CDR2 (germline): GTSNPN, SVGIG (reference sequence).